This TCR beta chain came from a study of patients and donors after allogeneic stem cell transplantation. V lost 0 bases, J lost 6 bases, and 19 bases lay in between. The CDR3 runs 17 residues. Germline values: CDR1 SGHTA, CDR2 FQGTGA. This clonotype was seen only once. Each CDR3 protein is one row after TCRdb ran MiXCR on the RT-PCR reads. There are some 960,000 distinct CDR3 sequences in the sample; 18% occur only once, and around 6% lies in the top ten. What was sequenced was blood, either unsorted or a sorted T cell fraction (not recorded which). The chain joins TRBV7-3 to TRBJ2-3; perhaps TRBD2 as D (7 bases). The sequence was collected from a human donor who was either an allogeneic HSCT recipient or a stem cell or donor lymphocyte infusion donor (not recorded which). It is not recorded whose cells these are; they may come from a transplant donor. CDR3: CASSLTGRGHMRDTQYF. CDR3 bases: TGTGCCAGCAGCTTAACTGGGAGGGGACACATGAGGGATACGCAGTATTTT. The whole variable domain, remainder taken from reference TRBV7-3 and TRBJ2-3, is GAGVSQTPSNKVTEKGKYVELRCDPISGHTALYWYRQSLGQGPEFLIYFQGTGAADDSGLPNDRFFAVRPEGSVSTLKIQRTERGDSAVYLCASSLTGRGHMRDTQYFGPGTRLTVL.